These 11 T cell receptor beta chains came from one sample sequenced in a study of T cells in Graves' hyperthyroidism and ophthalmopathy. TCR beta CDR3 sequences were amplified from RNA transcripts. An initial round of RT-PCR targeting the TCR CDR3 relied on the HTBI primer set. TCRdb used MiXCR to reprocess the multiplex PCR reads, holding one entry per CDR3 protein. The top ten hold 17% of the sample, which has about 530,000 distinct CDR3 sequences, under 20% seen once. Input material: blood. The receptors derive from a woman under 30 with Graves' ophthalmopathy.

This clonotype was observed at least ten times. V usage is TRBV5-1 and J usage is TRBJ2-3; D may be TRBD1 (6 bases). CDR1 and CDR2 from the germline V gene are SGHRS and YFSETQ. V was shortened by 0 bases and J by 4 bases, with 15 bases between the two germline ends. The CDR3 loop spans 16 amino acids. The CDR3 nucleotides read TGCGCCAGCAGCTTGGCTACAGGGTGGCGCGCAGATACGCAGTATTTT. Translation: CASSLATGWRADTQYF.

This clonotype was observed many times. V usage is TRBV2 and J usage is TRBJ2-7, with a weak D call TRBD1 (6 bases). Trimming removed 6 bases from V and 2 bases from J, with 14 bases in between. CDR1 and CDR2 (germline): SNHLY, FYNNEI. CDR3 length equals 14 residues. DNA of the CDR3: TGTGCCAGCAGGGCAGGGGTCGAGACCTACGAGCAGTACTTC. It translates to CASRAGVETYEQYF.

The J gene is TRBJ2-3, the V gene TRBV24-1, with D hard to call. The CDR3 is made up of 12 amino acids. Between the trimmed V and J ends, which lost 0 bases and 5 bases, there was a span of 2 bases. CDR1 and CDR2 (germline): KGHDR, SFDVKD. CDR3 residues: CATSDLGDTQYF. CDR3 DNA sequence: TGTGCCACCAGTGATTTGGGAGATACGCAGTATTTT.

This clonotype has only a few counts. The chain is built from TRBV6-1 and TRBJ2-1; possibly TRBD2 for D (7 bases). The germline V and J ends were trimmed by 6 bases and 8 bases, with 20 bases remaining between them. The CDR3 length is 15 residues. Per germline, CDR1 MNHNS and CDR2 SASEGT. CDR3: CASSGRGAGIHEQFF. CDR3 DNA sequence: TGTGCCAGCAGCGGACGGGGGGCGGGTATCCATGAGCAGTTCTTC.

Many counts were recorded for this clonotype. This rearrangement joins TRBV3-1 to TRBJ2-5; D remains ambiguous. The germline CDR1 and CDR2 sequences are LGHDT and YNNKEL (reference sequence). The CDR3 has 13 residues. With 7 bases removed from V and 2 bases from J, the gap between germline ends came to 11 bases. CDR3 sequence (DNA): TGTGCCAGCATCTCGACTTTACAAGAGACCCAGTACTTC. This codes for CASISTLQETQYF.

The sample holds a few counts of this clonotype. V is TRBV15 and J is TRBJ2-3; TRBD2 might be the D (6 bases). Between the trimmed V and J ends, which lost 8 bases and 4 bases, there was a span of 16 bases. The germline CDR1 and CDR2 sequences are LNHNV and YYDKDF (reference sequence). The CDR3 runs to 14 residues. As DNA, the CDR3 is TGTGCCACCCGGCGACAGTCTAGCGCAGATACGCAGTATTTT. Translating it yields CATRRQSSADTQYF.

A few counts support this clonotype. The chain recombines TRBV6-1 with TRBJ1-1, with D maybe TRBD1 (5 bases). Germline CDR1 is MNHNS and CDR2 is SASEGT. The CDR3 length is 15 residues. Trimming pared 4 bases from V and 4 bases from J, leaving 16 bases between. The CDR3 protein is CASSAHSRVTTEAFF. The CDR3 nucleotides are TGTGCCAGCAGTGCTCACTCCAGGGTTACCACTGAAGCTTTCTTT.

This clonotype has just a few counts. The chain links TRBV15 to TRBJ1-3; D gene uncertain. CDR1 is LNHNV and CDR2 is YYDKDF in the germline V gene (reference sequence). V was trimmed by 1 base and J by 4 bases, leaving 2 bases between them. This CDR3 has 12 amino acids. As DNA, the CDR3 is TGTGCCACCAGCAGAGCCGGAAACACCATATATTTT. The encoded protein is CATSRAGNTIYF. Full variable domain (missing parts from reference TRBV15 and TRBJ1-3): DAMVIQNPRYQVTQFGKPVTLSCSQTLNHNVMYWYQQKSSQAPKLLFHYYDKDFNNEADTPDNFQSRRPNTSFCFLDIRSPGLGDTAMYLCATSRAGNTIYFGEGSWLTVV.

V gene TRBV5-1 combines with J gene TRBJ1-3, with a possible D match to TRBD1 (5 bases). V was clipped by 5 bases and J by 0 bases, with 18 bases between them. The CDR3 has 17 amino acids. Germline CDR1 and CDR2: SGHRS and YFSETQ. Here the CDR3 reads CASRLSHRDGSGNTIYF. DNA of the CDR3: TGCGCCAGCAGACTAAGCCACCGGGACGGCTCTGGAAACACCATATATTTT.

This clonotype was detected ten times or more. For the CDR3, the DNA is TGTGCCAGCAGTTTAGGCAGGATGGGCACTGAAGCTTTCTTT. It encodes CASSLGRMGTEAFF. The rearrangement joins TRBV28 to TRBJ1-1; D uncertain. CDR1 and CDR2 (germline): MDHEN, SYDVKM. V was pared by 2 bases and J by 4 bases, with 11 bases between. The CDR3 sequence is 14 residues long.

This clonotype occurred a few times. This could be a read error, since a much larger clone is one nucleotide away. This sequence joins TRBV6-5 and TRBJ2-3; maybe TRBD2 (5 bases). In germline, CDR1 is MNHEY, CDR2 SVGAGI. This CDR3 has 14 amino acids. Trimming stripped 2 bases from V and 0 bases from J, with 6 bases between. The CDR3 spells CASSYRTSTDTQYF. CDR3 DNA: TGTGCCAGCAGTTACCGGACTAGCACAGATACGCAGTATTTT.